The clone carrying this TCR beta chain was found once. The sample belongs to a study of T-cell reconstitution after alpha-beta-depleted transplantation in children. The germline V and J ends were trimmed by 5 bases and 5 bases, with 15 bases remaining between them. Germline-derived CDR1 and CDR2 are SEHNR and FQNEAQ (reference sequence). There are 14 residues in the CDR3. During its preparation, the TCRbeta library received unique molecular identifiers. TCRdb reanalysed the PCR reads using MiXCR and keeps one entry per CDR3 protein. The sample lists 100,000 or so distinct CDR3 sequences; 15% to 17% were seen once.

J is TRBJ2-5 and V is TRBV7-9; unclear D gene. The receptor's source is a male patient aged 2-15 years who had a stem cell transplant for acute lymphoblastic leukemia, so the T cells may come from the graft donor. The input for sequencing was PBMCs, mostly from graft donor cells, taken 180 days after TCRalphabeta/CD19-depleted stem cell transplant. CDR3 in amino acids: CASSPLVGQETQYF. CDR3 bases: TGTGCCAGCAGCCCTCTTGTGGGTCAGGAGACCCAGTACTTC.